This TCR beta chain stems from a study of radiation and T cells in renal cell carcinoma. Germline CDR1 and CDR2: SNHLY and FYNNEI. This CDR3 is 13 amino acids long. V lost 4 bases and J lost 14, with 18 bases in between. As for time point: blood 2 weeks post-SBRT. Noted treatment: 15 Gy SBRT to primary tumor, nephrectomy 4 weeks later. TCRdb's copy holds only in-frame clones and misses some; the assay was immunoSEQ multiplex PCR. The table lists more than 95,000 clones, about four fifths of them singletons. The receptor comes from a man aged 45-65 years with renal cell carcinoma. The rearrangement uses TRBV2 and TRBJ2-1, with D tentatively TRBD1 (5 bases). This sample comprised blood, obtained from a patient whose treatment included radiotherapy and nephrectomy. The chain's CDR3 is CASSASGQSLKFF. DNA of the CDR3: TGTGCCAGCAGTGCTTCAGGGCAGTCTCTCAAGTTCTTC.